Included here is one T cell receptor beta chain sequence, with context. The entry originates in a study of blood T cell repertoires in COVID-19. On the study more broadly: Whether acute or convalescent, the COVID-19 samples came from the United States, Italy and Spain. PBMCs, B-cell-depleted T cells, or T cells provided the cDNA or gDNA that made up the material.

This CDR3 is built from 11 residues. Germline V CDR1 and CDR2: MDHEN, SYDVKM. V was trimmed by 3 bases and J by 7 bases, leaving 3 bases between them. Study processing details: Nucleated cell number was recorded as an estimate derived from reference gene primer amplification. The data were produced by immunoSEQ multiplex PCR, yet TCRdb's version contains in-frame clones alone and is incomplete. That table furnishes V, J and clone size, whereas the DNA furnished D and trimming. The sample shows more than 200,000 clones, roughly three quarters of them seen only once. This clonotype was obtained from a woman in her forties with active or convalescent COVID-19. The sequenced sample consisted of peripheral blood. The chain couples TRBV28 to TRBJ1-4; D ambiguous. In DNA, the CDR3 is TGTGCCAGCAGTTTCGGTGAAAAACTGTTTTTT. It is translated as CASSFGEKLFF.